These 28 T cell receptor beta chains were sequenced from one sample in a study of human T cells and chemical hapten exposure. TCRdb passed the RACE reads through MiXCR, listing each CDR3 protein once. The table records some 36,000 distinct CDR3 sequences, approximately 7.6% of them present only once. Time point denoted: pre-sensitization, week 0. Described treatment: therapeutic diphenylcyclopropenone sensitization with weekly scalp DPC. The sample in question was whole blood, obtained in connection with sensitization to the hapten diphenylcyclopropenone (DPC). These receptors were obtained from a woman aged 50 to 65 with alopecia areata. Some clones in this sample may be carry-over from other donors' samples.

This clonotype was picked up many times. The genes are TRBV5-1 and TRBJ2-7; D is uncertain. The V end was cut by 3 bases, the J end by 3 bases, with 16 bases between. This CDR3 region has 15 residues. Looked up from germline, CDR1 is SGHRS and CDR2 is YFSETQ. The CDR3 nucleotides read TGCGCCAGCAGCTCCGGATCTCATGGTAACTACGAGCAGTACTTC. It is translated as CASSSGSHGNYEQYF.

This clonotype has at least ten counts. The rearrangement joins TRBV10-2 to TRBJ1-1; D gene ambiguous. The CDR3 is 15 amino acids. CDR1 and CDR2 from the germline V gene are WSHSY and SAAADI. The V end lost 7 bases, the J end lost 4 bases, and 19 bases lay between the germline ends. CDR3 sequence reads: CASTSSGIQGTEAFF. Written as DNA, the CDR3 is TGCGCCAGCACTTCCTCCGGGATACAAGGCACTGAAGCTTTCTTT.

This clonotype was counted at least ten times. The chain links TRBV6-5 to TRBJ2-7, with D hard to call. V was pared by 6 bases and J by 6 bases, with 12 bases between. Germline CDR1 MNHEY, CDR2 SVGAGI. There are 12 residues in the CDR3. For the CDR3, the DNA is TGTGCCAGCAGGCAAGGCACGTTCGAGCAGTACTTC. Residues: CASRQGTFEQYF.

There are many counts of this clonotype. V gene TRBV28 combines with J gene TRBJ1-4; D not certain. V lost 6 bases and J lost 8, with 10 bases in between. Germline loops: CDR1 MDHEN, CDR2 SYDVKM. CDR3 length: 12 amino acids. This chain's CDR3 is CASSLTGEKLFF. The CDR3 coding sequence is TGTGCCAGCAGCCTAACGGGGGAAAAACTGTTTTTT. Together with reference TRBV28 and TRBJ1-4, the CDR3 gives the full variable domain: DVKVTQSSRYLVKRTGEKVFLECVQDMDHENMFWYRQDPGLGLRLIYFSYDVKMKEKGDIPEGYSVSREKKERFSLILESASTNQTSMYLCASSLTGEKLFFGSGTQLSVL.

This clonotype was detected many times. The chain employs TRBV29-1 and TRBJ2-5, with D unclear. V shed 5 bases and J shed 5 bases, with 6 bases lying between them. This CDR3 has 10 amino acids. Germline loops: CDR1 SQVTM, CDR2 ANQGSEA. In nucleotides, the CDR3 is TGCAGCGTTAGGGTGGAGACCCAGTACTTC. Encoded protein: CSVRVETQYF.

This clonotype was picked up a small number of times. The chain combines TRBV7-9 with TRBJ1-3; D unclear. The V and J ends lost 5 bases and 0 bases respectively, with 5 bases between them. This CDR3 is 13 amino acids long. CDR1 SEHNR and CDR2 FQNEAQ come from the germline V gene (reference sequence). The CDR3 sequence: CASSPSSGNTIYF. The CDR3, as DNA: TGTGCCAGCAGCCCAAGCTCTGGAAACACCATATATTTT.

This clonotype was recorded at least ten times. The V and J genes are TRBV11-1 and TRBJ1-2; TRBD1 aligns across 7 bases. The CDR3 is 12 amino acids. Germline V lookup: CDR1 SGHAT, CDR2 FQDESV (reference sequence). Trimming cost V 5 bases and J 7 bases; bases outside gene matches: 4. DNA for the CDR3: TGTGCCAGCAGCCCCGACAGGGTTGGCTACACCTTC. Translated, it gives CASSPDRVGYTF.

This clonotype showed up just a few times. The chain joins TRBV27 to TRBJ2-3; TRBD2 agrees at 9 bases. The length of the CDR3 is 17 residues. Trimming removed 2 bases from V and 1 base from J; junction bases left unmatched: 7. CDR1 and CDR2 (germline): MNHEY, SMNVEV (reference sequence). CDR3 bases: TGTGCCAGCAGTTTACCCCAGCTAGCGGGACGCACAGATACGCAGTATTTT. Translated, it gives CASSLPQLAGRTDTQYF.

There are a few counts of this clonotype. The chain employs TRBV9 and TRBJ1-1; D is perhaps TRBD1 (5 bases). The CDR3 consists of 15 residues. V was shortened by 0 bases and J by 5 bases, with 14 bases between the two germline ends. Germline CDR1 SGDLS, CDR2 YYNGEE. As DNA, the CDR3 is TGTGCCAGCAGCGTAGTGAGGGACTGGGGGACTGAAGCTTTCTTT. Its translation is CASSVVRDWGTEAFF.

Many counts were recorded for this clonotype. The chain couples TRBV5-1 to TRBJ1-5; perhaps TRBD1 as D (5 bases). Germline V CDR1 and CDR2: SGHRS, YFSETQ. The V gene lost 0 bases and the J gene lost 5 bases, with 12 bases spanning the gap. This CDR3 spans 15 amino acids. The CDR3 bases are TGCGCCAGCAGCTTGGCCGGCAGGGACCATCAGCCCCAGCATTTT. It is translated as CASSLAGRDHQPQHF. Using reference TRBV5-1 and TRBJ1-5 for the parts outside the CDR3, the full variable domain is KAGVTQTPRYLIKTRGQQVTLSCSPISGHRSVSWYQQTPGQGLQFLFEYFSETQRNKGNFPGRFSGRQFSNSRSEMNVSTLELGDSALYLCASSLAGRDHQPQHFGDGTRLSIL.

At least ten counts were recorded for this clonotype. This rearrangement joins TRBV28 to TRBJ1-3; no firm D call. CDR1 is MDHEN, CDR2 SYDVKM, per germline. Deletions cut 6 bases from V and 2 bases from J, with 11 bases between. The CDR3 is 14 amino acids. The CDR3 DNA follows: TGTGCCAGCAGAGCCCGGACGGCTGGAAACACCATATATTTT. Translation: CASRARTAGNTIYF.

This clonotype was counted ten times or more. The chain recombines TRBV7-8 with TRBJ1-2, with D perhaps TRBD1 (6 bases). Germline V gives CDR1 SGHVS, CDR2 FQNEAQ. CDR3 size: 18 residues. V was cut by 5 bases and J by 5 bases, with 27 bases left in between. The CDR3 coding sequence is TGTGCCAGCAGCACCCGCGGCCGGGACATCCTCACACCATATGGCTACACCTTC. Protein product: CASSTRGRDILTPYGYTF.

This clonotype was counted only a few times. V and J are TRBV27 and TRBJ1-6; D is possibly TRBD1 (5 bases). V lost 0 bases and J 6 bases, leaving 12 bases between the germline ends. Per the germline V gene, CDR1 is MNHEY and CDR2 is SMNVEV (reference sequence). The CDR3 totals 16 residues. CDR3 protein: CASSLSAGTPNSPLHF. The DNA of the CDR3 is TGTGCCAGCAGTTTATCGGCCGGGACCCCTAATTCACCCCTCCACTTT.

Ten or more counts support this clonotype. The rearrangement links TRBV29-1 to TRBJ1-1, with D perhaps TRBD1 (6 bases). With 7 bases removed from V and 1 base from J, the gap between germline ends came to 10 bases. The CDR3 covers 12 residues. Germline CDR1 and CDR2: SQVTM and ANQGSEA. Here the CDR3 reads CSAGTSNTEAFF. CDR3 in DNA: TGCAGCGCAGGGACATCGAACACTGAAGCTTTCTTT.

This clonotype has a count of ten or more. This chain uses TRBV29-1 with TRBJ1-1; no definite D call. The CDR3 length is 13 residues. Trimming took off 4 bases at V and 0 bases at J, with 9 bases between the two ends. Germline CDR1 and CDR2: SQVTM and ANQGSEA. CDR3 nucleotide sequence: TGCAGCGTTGGGGCAGCCATGAACACTGAAGCTTTCTTT. Translation: CSVGAAMNTEAFF.

This clonotype was seen ten or more times. The genes are TRBV7-9 and TRBJ2-7; 9 bases agree with TRBD1. The CDR3 has 15 residues. V gave up 2 bases and J gave up 5 bases; unmatched junction bases: 7. Germline V gene data show CDR1 as SEHNR and CDR2 as FQNEAQ (reference sequence). CDR3 residues: CASSLTRTGENEQYF. The CDR3 coding sequence is TGTGCCAGCAGCTTAACCAGGACAGGGGAAAACGAGCAGTACTTC.

For the CDR3, the DNA is TGCGCCAGCAGTCACCCGGGACAGGGACACGAACCCTACGAGCAGTACTTC. Its protein product is CASSHPGQGHEPYEQYF. The rearrangement uses TRBV23-1 and TRBJ2-7; the match to TRBD1 covers 9 bases. TRBV23-1 is an ORF, and what it does is uncertain. The CDR3 extends over 17 amino acids. After removal of 3 bases from V and 2 bases from J, the junction contained 11 bases not matched to a gene.

There are many counts of this clonotype. This sequence joins TRBV11-2 and TRBJ2-3; D remains ambiguous. CDR3 size: 13 residues. Between the trimmed V and J ends, which lost 1 base and 6 bases, there was a span of 8 bases. The germline CDR1 and CDR2 sequences are SGHAT and FQNNGV. CDR3 region: CASSLGLPDTQYF. In nucleotides, the CDR3 is TGTGCCAGCAGCTTAGGTCTCCCGGATACGCAGTATTTT.

The chain combines TRBV24-1 with TRBJ1-2; D remains ambiguous. CDR3 length: 15 amino acids. Trimming took off 2 bases at V and 3 bases at J, with 12 bases between the two ends. Germline CDR1 KGHDR, CDR2 SFDVKD. CDR3 DNA sequence: TGTGCCACCAGTGATTCCTACGGACGGGACTATGGCTACACCTTC. This translates into CATSDSYGRDYGYTF.

This clonotype was counted only a few times. The rearrangement uses TRBV2 and TRBJ2-3, with TRBD1 as a possible D gene (6 bases). V dropped 6 bases and J dropped 5 bases, with 12 bases sitting between them. The CDR3 spans 13 residues. Germline CDR1 reads SNHLY; CDR2 reads FYNNEI. CDR3 protein: CASSLGAGDTQYF. The CDR3 DNA reads as TGTGCCAGCAGCCTGGGGGCGGGAGATACGCAGTATTTT.

Concerning this clonotype: A clone one base away is much larger, so this may be a read error. The V and J genes are TRBV20-1 and TRBJ2-7, with a weak D call TRBD2 (5 bases). This CDR3 contains 14 residues. From germline, CDR1 is DFQATT and CDR2 SNEGSKA (reference sequence). Trimming cost V 0 bases and J 2 bases, with 11 bases left between them. CDR3 DNA sequence: TGCAGTGCTAGAGATCTAGCTAGCACCTACGAGCAGTACTTC. Its translation is CSARDLASTYEQYF.

The chain links TRBV30 to TRBJ2-2; D is perhaps TRBD1 (5 bases). The CDR3 loop spans 13 amino acids. The V gene's germline CDR1 is GTSNPN and CDR2 SVGIG (reference sequence). V was trimmed by 3 bases and J by 6 bases, leaving 11 bases between them. In DNA, the CDR3 is TGTGCCTGGAGAATTCGGACACCCGGGGAGCTGTTTTTT. It translates to CAWRIRTPGELFF.

This clonotype was picked up many times. V and J are TRBV30 and TRBJ2-7; TRBD1 is a possible D gene (5 bases). This CDR3 contains 13 residues. CDR1 and CDR2 from the germline V gene are GTSNPN and SVGIG (reference sequence). Trimming took 2 bases from V and 2 from J, leaving 10 bases between them. The CDR3: CAWSIQAAYEQYF. In DNA form, the CDR3 reads TGTGCCTGGAGTATACAGGCCGCCTACGAGCAGTACTTC.

The table lists this clonotype with many counts. The chain recombines TRBV4-2 with TRBJ2-2, with 7 bases that match TRBD2. J gave up 5 bases and V 0 bases, and 9 bases lay outside the gene matches. This CDR3 has 17 residues. The V gene's germline CDR1 is LGHNA and CDR2 YNFKEQ. The CDR3 sequence: CASSQDRRLASTGELFF. The CDR3 DNA reads TGTGCCAGCAGCCAAGATAGGAGACTAGCTTCAACCGGGGAGCTGTTTTTT.

The rearrangement uses TRBV11-2 and TRBJ2-3; D remains ambiguous. This CDR3 has 15 amino acids. The V gene's germline CDR1 is SGHAT and CDR2 FQNNGV. The V gene lost 0 bases and the J gene lost 6 bases, with 13 bases spanning the gap. The CDR3 nucleotides are TGTGCCAGCAGCTTAGACTACTTCGGCCGGGATACGCAGTATTTT. Translation: CASSLDYFGRDTQYF.

As for this clonotype: The junction and the germline gene differ at one end; a read error may be behind it. The rearrangement links TRBV7-2 to TRBJ2-5, with TRBD1 matching 7 bases. CDR1 SGHTA and CDR2 FQGNSA come from the germline V gene. The CDR3 has 14 residues. CDR3 sequence (DNA): TGTGCCAGCAGCAAGGGGGCTAACCAAAAGACCCAGTACTTC. Residues: CASSKGANQKTQYF.

By sample share, this clonotype is medium-sized. The chain links TRBV6-6 to TRBJ1-1; D is ambiguous. CDR1 MNHNY and CDR2 SVGAGI come from the germline V gene (reference sequence). Trimming removed 6 bases from V and 1 base from J, with 9 bases in between. The CDR3 spans 13 residues. CDR3 DNA: TGTGCCAGCAGACTAGGGCAGAACACTGAAGCTTTCTTT. The encoded protein is CASRLGQNTEAFF.

This clonotype occurred many times. This rearrangement joins TRBV3-2 to TRBJ1-5; TRBD1 was called by the table and not checked on the DNA. TRBV3-2 is a listed pseudogene. This CDR3 has 17 residues. The CDR3 nucleotides are TGTGCCAGCAGCCAAGACCCCTCGGGCCTGATTAATCAGCCCCAGCATTTT. Residues: CASSQDPSGLINQPQHF.